Detailed here is one TCR beta chain. The antigen remains undetermined. The record originates from a study of T cells expressing NK-cell markers. Overall study: Sorted CD3+CD56-NKG2C+, CD3+CD56+NKG2C+ and CD3+CD56+NKG2C- T cells supplied the TCR beta repertoires. Overall study results and limits: Dominant NKG2C+ clonotypes in a handful of donors made up about 1.0-7.0% of CD8+ T cells.

TCRdb reprocessed the 5' RACE reads and keeps a single row for each CDR3 protein, giving no DNA. The sample totals under 600,000 distinct CDR3 sequences. The clonotype originates from a woman aged 50 to 60 in good health. The sequenced material came from blood T cells: a sorted CD56 or NKG2C T cell subset, CD4+ or CD8+ T cells, or bulk PBMC T cells (not recorded which).

CDR3 amino acids: CASSSTYRNEQFF. The V and J genes are TRBV9 and TRBJ2-1. The CDR3 extends over 13 amino acids. Germline CDR1 and CDR2: SGDLS and YYNGEE. The full variable domain, its missing parts supplied by reference TRBV9 and TRBJ2-1, is DSGVTQTPKHLITATGQRVTLRCSPRSGDLSVYWYQQSLDQGLQFLIQYYNGEERAKGNILERFSAQQFPDLHSELNLSSLELGDSALYFCASSSTYRNEQFFGPGTRLTVL.